A single sample is the source of the 22 T cell receptor beta chains below, sequenced in a study of T cells in Graves' hyperthyroidism and ophthalmopathy. RNA transcripts gave rise to amplified TCR beta CDR3 regions. HTBI primers were used for first-round RT-PCR of the TCR CDR3. MiXCR, applied by TCRdb to the multiplex PCR reads, yields one record per CDR3 protein. Among some 500,000 distinct CDR3 sequences listed, about 15% were seen once. The sample consisted of blood. The receptors originated from a woman under 30 with Graves' hyperthyroidism.

This clonotype showed up many times. V and J are TRBV3-1 and TRBJ2-3; D might be TRBD2 (6 bases). Germline V gene sequence: CDR1 LGHDT, CDR2 YNNKEL (reference sequence). The V end lost 0 bases, the J end lost 6 bases, and 19 bases lay between the germline ends. The CDR3 length is 17 residues. In DNA form, the CDR3 reads TGTGCCAGCAGCCAAGAAGATGAGCTCGGGACTCCGGATACGCAGTATTTT. This sequence encodes CASSQEDELGTPDTQYF.

This clonotype was counted a few times. The chain joins TRBV14 to TRBJ2-3; D uncertain. Looked up from germline, CDR1 is SGHDN and CDR2 is FVKESK. Trimming removed 3 bases from V and 1 base from J, with 11 bases in between. The length of the CDR3 is 15 residues. Here the CDR3 DNA reads TGTGCCAGCAGCCATTCCGGACCCCGCACAGATACGCAGTATTTT. Its translation: CASSHSGPRTDTQYF.

The rearrangement joins TRBV12-5 to TRBJ2-1; no reliable D call. Trimming took off 7 bases at V and 0 bases at J, with 10 bases between the two ends. The V gene's germline CDR1 is LGHNT and CDR2 FRNRAP. The CDR3 runs to 14 residues. CDR3 residues: CASAFDGSYNEQFF. Here the CDR3 DNA reads TGTGCTAGTGCTTTCGACGGCTCCTACAATGAGCAGTTCTTC.

CDR3 in DNA: TGTGCCAGCAGCGAAACCGGGACTAGCGGGATCCTTGGACAGTTCTTC. Translation gives CASSETGTSGILGQFF. The V call is TRBV9, the J call TRBJ2-1, with 13 bases fitting TRBD2. CDR3 length equals 16 residues. Trimming removed 3 bases from V and 13 bases from J; junction bases left unmatched: 13. Looked up from germline, CDR1 is SGDLS and CDR2 is YYNGEE.

The chain recombines TRBV18 with TRBJ1-6; weak D call: TRBD1 (5 bases). CDR1 and CDR2 from the germline V gene are KGHSH and LQKENI. This CDR3 is 14 amino acids long. V was trimmed by 2 bases and J by 10 bases, leaving 12 bases between them. CDR3: CASSPAQGGSPLHF. CDR3 DNA: TGTGCCAGCTCACCAGCCCAGGGAGGATCACCCCTCCACTTT.

This clonotype came up many times. V usage is TRBV6-1 and J usage is TRBJ2-2; 8 bases align to TRBD1. The V gene's germline CDR1 is MNHNS and CDR2 SASEGT. This CDR3 is built from 14 residues. With 8 bases clipped from V and 1 base from J, the junction kept 3 bases outside the gene matches. CDR3 sequence reads: CASGQGKNTGELFF. CDR3 DNA: TGTGCCAGCGGACAGGGAAAGAACACCGGGGAGCTGTTTTTT.

This clonotype came up many times. This chain joins TRBV7-3 and TRBJ2-1; 9 positions match TRBD1. Losses at the gene ends were 8 bases for V and 9 bases for J; bases not matched to a gene: 5. The germline gives CDR1 SGHTA, CDR2 FQGTGA. The CDR3 extends over 12 amino acids. CDR3 bases: TGTGCCAGCGGGACAGGGAGCACTGAGCAGTTCTTC. It codes for CASGTGSTEQFF.

The sample holds many counts of this clonotype. The chain couples TRBV19 to TRBJ2-7; 10 nucleotides agree with TRBD2. V lost 4 bases and J lost 2; bases outside the gene matches: 20. Per germline, CDR1 LNHDA and CDR2 SQIVND (reference sequence). The CDR3 covers 20 residues. CDR3 residues: CASSKVRSSGRSRRPYEQYF. The DNA of the CDR3 is TGTGCCAGTAGTAAGGTCAGGAGTAGCGGGAGGTCCCGCCGTCCCTACGAGCAGTACTTC.

This clonotype was observed many times. The rearrangement links TRBV5-1 to TRBJ2-1; 8 bases match TRBD1. V shed 4 bases and J 2 bases; nucleotides not matched to a gene: 5. Germline-derived CDR1 and CDR2 are SGHRS and YFSETQ. The CDR3 is 15 amino acids. CDR3 in amino acids: CASSQGAGAYNEQFF. DNA of the CDR3: TGCGCCAGCAGCCAGGGGGCAGGGGCCTACAATGAGCAGTTCTTC.

Ten or more counts support this clonotype. The chain uses TRBV19 and TRBJ2-5; the match to TRBD2 covers 13 bases. Per germline, CDR1 LNHDA and CDR2 SQIVND (reference sequence). The J segment lost 4 bases and the V segment lost 5 bases, leaving 4 bases of the junction unmatched. This CDR3 is built from 15 residues. CDR3 sequence (DNA): TGTGCCAGTAGTCAGGGACTAGCGGGAATAGAGACCCAGTACTTC. Amino acids: CASSQGLAGIETQYF.

This clonotype was recorded a few times. This rearrangement joins TRBV6-1 to TRBJ2-7, with D uncertain. Germline CDR1 is MNHNS and CDR2 is SASEGT. The CDR3 loop spans 13 amino acids. Trimming stripped 6 bases from V and 2 bases from J, with 11 bases between. The CDR3 is CASSPQATYEQYF. CDR3 bases: TGTGCCAGCAGCCCTCAGGCGACCTACGAGCAGTACTTC.

This clonotype was seen only a few times. The chain employs TRBV11-3 and TRBJ2-3; 8 nucleotides agree with TRBD1. The CDR3 extends over 12 amino acids. In germline, CDR1 is SGHNT, CDR2 YENEEA. Unmatched junction bases numbered 3, after V lost 4 bases and J lost 9 bases. The CDR3, as DNA: TGTGCCAGCAGCTACACAGGGGGGACGCAGTATTTT. Translation gives CASSYTGGTQYF.

This clonotype showed up many times. The gene calls are TRBV12-5 and TRBJ2-5; D could derive from TRBD1 or TRBD2 (5 bases each). With 7 bases removed from V and 3 bases from J, the gap between germline ends came to 15 bases. The V gene's germline CDR1 is LGHNT and CDR2 FRNRAP. CDR3 length: 14 amino acids. The CDR3 nucleotides are TGTGCTAGTGCCTCCAGGGACCAGAAAGAGACCCAGTACTTC. It translates to CASASRDQKETQYF.

This clonotype was observed a handful of times. This chain links TRBV19 with TRBJ1-2; D may be TRBD1 (5 bases). Germline V gene lookup returns CDR1 LNHDA and CDR2 SQIVND (reference sequence). V gave up 7 bases and J gave up 4 bases, with 16 bases separating them. This CDR3 is built from 14 residues. The CDR3 sequence is CASKRVREAYGYTF. The CDR3 DNA is TGTGCCAGTAAACGAGTCAGGGAGGCCTATGGCTACACCTTC.

The chain's CDR3 is CASKELAGGPGEQYV. In nucleotides, the CDR3 is TGCGCCAGCAAAGAACTAGCGGGAGGGCCGGGCGAGCAGTACGTC. J is TRBJ2-7 and V is TRBV5-1, with 13 bases that match TRBD2. CDR3 length: 15 residues. V shed 6 bases and J 6 bases; nucleotides not matched to a gene: 9. CDR1 and CDR2 from the germline V gene are SGHRS and YFSETQ.

This clonotype was found many times. V is TRBV11-3 and J is TRBJ2-2; D might be TRBD1 or TRBD2, each matching 5 bases. The CDR3 extends over 14 amino acids. Germline-derived CDR1 and CDR2 are SGHNT and YENEEA. Trimming stripped 5 bases from V and 8 bases from J, with 15 bases between. The CDR3 here is CASSVRGVRGELFF. CDR3 DNA sequence: TGTGCCAGCAGCGTTCGAGGGGTTCGAGGGGAGCTGTTTTTT.

V is TRBV12-5 and J is TRBJ2-7; TRBD2 matches at 10 bases. The CDR3 spans 15 residues. The junction had 10 bases not matched to a gene; V was cut back by 5 bases and J by 6 bases. Germline V gives CDR1 LGHNT, CDR2 FRNRAP. DNA of the CDR3: TGTGCTAGTGGTCCCAAGCGGGAGGGAGCTACCGAGCAGTACGTC. The encoded protein is CASGPKREGATEQYV.

This chain links TRBV20-1 with TRBJ1-2; D is possibly TRBD1 (5 bases). The germline V gene encodes CDR1 DFQATT and CDR2 SNEGSKA (reference sequence). Deletions cut 2 bases from V and 2 bases from J, with 6 bases between. CDR3 length: 12 residues. Written as DNA, the CDR3 is TGCAGTGCTAGAAGGGACAACTATGGCTACACCTTC. Its translation: CSARRDNYGYTF.

This chain links TRBV20-1 with TRBJ2-5, with 9 positions matching TRBD2. V was pared by 5 bases and J by 5 bases, with 6 bases of the junction left unmatched. This CDR3 region has 13 residues. Germline V lookup: CDR1 DFQATT, CDR2 SNEGSKA (reference sequence). The CDR3 DNA is TGCAGTGCTCTCGGGCGGGAGGGGGAGACCCAGTACTTC. It translates to CSALGREGETQYF.

This clonotype was observed a handful of times. The chain links TRBV30 to TRBJ1-1; D is ambiguous. Germline V lookup: CDR1 GTSNPN, CDR2 SVGIG (reference sequence). Deletions cut 2 bases from V and 11 bases from J, with 12 bases between. The CDR3 totals 11 residues. CDR3 protein: CAWSPRSIAFF. CDR3 coding DNA: TGTGCCTGGAGTCCCCGATCGATCGCTTTCTTT.

This clonotype was seen a handful of times. V gene TRBV5-6 combines with J gene TRBJ1-1; TRBD1 agrees at 8 bases. After removal of 3 bases from V and 4 bases from J, the junction contained 11 bases not matched to a gene. The CDR3 is 16 residues long. Germline V gene data show CDR1 as SGHDT and CDR2 as YYEEEE. The CDR3 DNA follows: TGTGCCAGCAGCTCAGACGGGGAACAGGGGGGCACTGAAGCTTTCTTT. Translated: CASSSDGEQGGTEAFF.

This clonotype was counted many times. The CDR3 DNA is TGTGCCAGCAGCCCCGATGGAAGTCACGGGGAGCTGTTTTTT. It is translated as CASSPDGSHGELFF. J is TRBJ2-2 and V is TRBV9; no clear D gene. The germline V gene has CDR1 SGDLS and CDR2 YYNGEE. This CDR3 has 14 residues. V lost 4 bases and J 7 bases, leaving 14 bases between the germline ends.